The entry below gives a single T cell receptor beta chain sequence along with its context. Germline lookup yields CDR1 DFQATT and CDR2 SNEGSKA (reference sequence). V lost 4 bases and J 2 bases, leaving 8 bases between the germline ends. The CDR3 extends over 12 amino acids. TEMRA cells were FACS-enriched, while CD8+ and CD4+ T cells were negatively isolated. These data are taken from a study of CD8 T cells in Susac syndrome. RNA in amounts of about 0.45 to 1 ug was reverse transcribed with random hexamers. An immunoSEQ multiplex PCR generated amplified TCR beta CDR3 products spanning 54 Vbeta and 13 Jbeta. TCRdb re-called the immunoSEQ multiplex PCR reads with MiXCR, one entry per CDR3 protein. The sample holds some 170,000 distinct CDR3 sequences, roughly 94% seen once.

The clonotype originates from a human donor with multiple sclerosis. The chain is built from TRBV20-1 and TRBJ1-1; no firm D call. The sequenced sample consisted of CD4+ T cells from PBMCs. The CDR3 here is CSATRVNTEAFF. In DNA form, the CDR3 reads TGCAGTGCTACTCGGGTAAACACTGAAGCTTTCTTT.